These T cell receptor beta chains were read from a single sample in a study of blood T cells in healthy people across ages. TCRdb ran MiXCR on the 5' RACE reads and lists one entry per CDR3 protein. This sample has some 700,000 distinct CDR3 sequences, with approximately 43% found just once. The material sequenced was blood. These receptors were taken from a woman aged 60-75 years in good health. CDR3s include the opening cysteine and the closing phenylalanine or tryptophan. Fields, in order: J gene, clone size, D gene, V gene, CDR3 protein, CDR3 DNA. D genes are given only for firm matches. Only part of the rows carry a size: once, few, many, or a class if the clone is expanded.

J: TRBJ2-1
size: few
D: NA
V: TRBV6-6
CDR3: CASSSPTGSSYNEQFF
DNA: TGTGCCAGCAGTTCTCCGACGGGGAGCTCCTACAATGAGCAGTTCTTC

J: TRBJ1-6
size: NA
D: NA
V: TRBV2
CDR3: CASKQDGVNSPLHF
DNA: TGTGCCAGCAAGCAGGATGGGGTGAATTCACCCCTCCACTTT

J: TRBJ2-1
size: NA
D: NA
V: TRBV15
CDR3: CATSRDKGLNEQFF
DNA: TGTGCCACCAGCAGAGATAAAGGCCTCAATGAGCAGTTCTTC

J: TRBJ2-2
size: NA
D: NA
V: TRBV20-1
CDR3: CSAAGGGELFF
DNA: TGCAGTGCTGCCGGTGGAGGGGAGCTGTTTTTT

J: TRBJ1-6
size: few
D: NA
V: TRBV25-1
CDR3: CASSLQNSPLHF
DNA: TGTGCCAGCAGTCTACAGAATTCACCCCTCCACTTT

J: TRBJ2-7
size: few
D: TRBD2
V: TRBV10-3
CDR3: CATTGTSAQEQYF
DNA: TGTGCCACAACCGGGACTAGCGCCCAGGAGCAGTACTTC

J: TRBJ1-1
size: few
D: NA
V: TRBV7-8
CDR3: CASSLGDLVFGAFF
DNA: TGTGCCAGCAGCTTAGGGGACCTTGTTTTCGGGGCTTTCTTT

J: TRBJ1-5
size: few
D: TRBD1
V: TRBV7-2
CDR3: CASSLTQGAQPQHF
DNA: TGTGCCAGCAGCTTAACACAGGGGGCTCAGCCCCAGCATTTT

J: TRBJ2-7
size: NA
D: TRBD1
V: TRBV7-9
CDR3: CASSPAGQGDYEQYF
DNA: TGTGCCAGCAGCCCCGCAGGACAGGGAGACTACGAGCAGTACTTC

J: TRBJ1-2
size: few
D: NA
V: TRBV20-1
CDR3: CSASPGATYTF
DNA: TGCAGTGCTAGCCCTGGGGCAACCTACACCTTC

J: TRBJ2-7
size: many
D: TRBD2
V: TRBV5-1
CDR3: CASSLAGGGGYEQYF
DNA: TGCGCCAGCAGCTTGGCCGGTGGCGGGGGGTACGAGCAGTACTTC

J: TRBJ1-4
size: few
D: NA
V: TRBV29-1
CDR3: CSVLPGATNEKLFF
DNA: TGCAGCGTGCTCCCCGGGGCAACTAATGAAAAACTGTTTTTT

J: TRBJ2-5
size: many
D: NA
V: TRBV12-3/TRBV12-4
CDR3: CASSSSGTQETQYF
DNA: TGTGCCAGCAGTTCTTCAGGGACACAAGAGACCCAGTACTTC

J: TRBJ2-1
size: NA
D: NA
V: TRBV3-1
CDR3: CASSPRIGEQFF
DNA: TGTGCCAGCAGCCCCCGGATCGGGGAGCAGTTCTTC

J: TRBJ2-3
size: NA
D: NA
V: TRBV16
CDR3: CASSPLGVGDTQYF
DNA: TGTGCCAGCAGCCCTCTCGGGGTGGGAGATACGCAGTATTTT

J: TRBJ2-3
size: few
D: NA
V: TRBV7-2
CDR3: CASGGASPLYTDTQYF
DNA: TGTGCCAGCGGGGGGGCCTCACCCCTCTACACAGATACGCAGTATTTT

J: TRBJ1-5
size: few
D: TRBD1
V: TRBV12-3/TRBV12-4
CDR3: CASLDREGSNQPQHF
DNA: TGTGCCAGCTTGGACAGGGAAGGGAGCAATCAGCCCCAGCATTTT

J: TRBJ2-7
size: many
D: NA
V: TRBV29-1
CDR3: CSVGKGPSYEQYF
DNA: TGCAGCGTTGGGAAGGGGCCGAGCTACGAGCAGTACTTC

J: TRBJ2-7
size: many
D: TRBD2
V: TRBV20-1
CDR3: CSAHTSESSYEQYF
DNA: TGCAGTGCGCATACTAGCGAGAGCTCCTACGAGCAGTACTTC

J: TRBJ2-7
size: few
D: TRBD1
V: TRBV7-2
CDR3: CASSRARTGGINEQYF
DNA: TGTGCCAGCAGTAGGGCCCGGACAGGGGGCATCAACGAGCAGTACTTC

J: TRBJ2-1
size: NA
D: NA
V: TRBV9
CDR3: CASSVSVSSYNEQFF
DNA: TGTGCCAGCAGCGTATCGGTGAGCTCCTACAATGAGCAGTTCTTC

J: TRBJ1-2
size: NA
D: NA
V: TRBV25-1
CDR3: CASSETGGEFYGYTF
DNA: TGTGCCAGCAGTGAAACGGGGGGGGAATTCTATGGCTACACCTTC

J: TRBJ2-7
size: NA
D: NA
V: TRBV28
CDR3: CASTIPDAYEQYF
DNA: TGTGCCAGCACCATTCCAGACGCCTACGAGCAGTACTTC

J: TRBJ1-1
size: NA
D: NA
V: TRBV3-1
CDR3: CASSIRGTEAFF
DNA: TGTGCCAGCAGCATCCGGGGTACTGAAGCTTTCTTT

J: TRBJ2-7
size: NA
D: TRBD1
V: TRBV7-9
CDR3: CASTPGQGSYEQYF
DNA: TGTGCCAGCACCCCGGGACAGGGCTCCTACGAGCAGTACTTC

J: TRBJ2-4
size: NA
D: NA
V: TRBV6-5
CDR3: CASRARYIQYF
DNA: TGTGCCAGCAGGGCTAGATACATTCAGTACTTC

J: TRBJ1-3
size: NA
D: NA
V: TRBV30
CDR3: CAWSRQISGNTIYF
DNA: TGTGCCTGGAGTCGACAGATCTCTGGAAACACCATATATTTT

J: TRBJ2-7
size: NA
D: TRBD2
V: TRBV12-3/TRBV12-4
CDR3: CASSLLAGDDPNEQYF
DNA: TGTGCCAGCAGTTTACTAGCGGGGGATGATCCCAACGAGCAGTACTTC

J: TRBJ2-1
size: many
D: NA
V: TRBV7-2
CDR3: CASSPRVTSPEQFF
DNA: TGTGCCAGCAGCCCCCGGGTCACGTCCCCTGAGCAGTTCTTC

J: TRBJ2-1
size: once
D: TRBD2
V: TRBV11-1
CDR3: CASSFLAGGSIKNNEQFF
DNA: TGTGCCAGCAGCTTTCTAGCGGGCGGCTCCATAAAAAACAATGAGCAGTTCTTC

J: TRBJ2-1
size: NA
D: NA
V: TRBV4-2
CDR3: CASRMEEGNEQFF
DNA: TGTGCCAGCAGGATGGAGGAAGGGAATGAGCAGTTCTTC

J: TRBJ2-7
size: NA
D: NA
V: TRBV6-5
CDR3: CASGRGNLHEQYF
DNA: TGTGCCAGCGGTCGGGGTAACTTGCACGAGCAGTACTTC

J: TRBJ2-3
size: few
D: TRBD1
V: TRBV7-2
CDR3: CASRDRVGTDTQYF
DNA: TGTGCCAGCAGGGACAGGGTCGGCACAGATACGCAGTATTTT

J: TRBJ2-5
size: many
D: NA
V: TRBV29-1
CDR3: CSVAGGIKQETQYF
DNA: TGCAGCGTGGCTGGGGGGATCAAACAAGAGACCCAGTACTTC

J: TRBJ2-1
size: many
D: NA
V: TRBV20-1
CDR3: CSARQNSRANEQFF
DNA: TGCAGTGCTAGACAAAACTCTAGAGCGAATGAGCAGTTCTTC

J: TRBJ1-5
size: NA
D: NA
V: TRBV18
CDR3: CASSHGVGDQPQHF
DNA: TGTGCCAGCTCACATGGGGTTGGGGATCAGCCCCAGCATTTT

J: TRBJ2-7
size: NA
D: NA
V: TRBV24-1
CDR3: CATSATGSGSYEQYF
DNA: TGTGCCACCAGTGCAACAGGGAGTGGTTCCTACGAGCAGTACTTC

J: TRBJ2-7
size: NA
D: NA
V: TRBV20-1
CDR3: CSAEWTLSSYEQYF
DNA: TGCAGTGCCGAGTGGACCCTGAGCTCCTACGAGCAGTACTTC

J: TRBJ2-1
size: many
D: NA
V: TRBV24-1
CDR3: CATSDYTSYNEQFF
DNA: TGTGCCACCTCGGACTACACTTCCTACAATGAGCAGTTCTTC

J: TRBJ2-7
size: few
D: NA
V: TRBV6-5
CDR3: CASSSPAGLTYEQYF
DNA: TGTGCCAGCAGCTCACCCGCCGGGCTCACCTACGAGCAGTACTTC

J: TRBJ2-3
size: few
D: TRBD2
V: TRBV20-1
CDR3: CSASFAGGPSGTDTQYF
DNA: TGCAGTGCTAGCTTTGCGGGAGGCCCCTCGGGCACAGATACGCAGTATTTT